The 20 T cell receptor beta chains presented below share a single source sample, sequenced in a study of early stage breast cancer tumors. Profiling relied on immunoSEQ multiplex PCR, and the TCRdb table lists in-frame clones only, not all of them. This table has about 24,000 clones, roughly 64% appearing once. Sequencing was done on a sample of breast tumor tissue. The receptors were sampled from a person in their sixties or seventies with breast cancer.

J is TRBJ2-1 and V is TRBV7-8, with TRBD1 as a possible D gene (6 bases). This CDR3 has 15 amino acids. V lost 4 bases, J lost 7 bases, and 17 bases lay in between. From germline, CDR1 is SGHVS and CDR2 FQNEAQ. CDR3 nucleotide sequence: TGTGCCAGCAGCTCCCTTACAGGGCCGGGAAATGAGCAGTTCTTC. Translating gives CASSSLTGPGNEQFF.

This clone has a handful of counts. This chain links TRBV5-5 with TRBJ1-5, with D uncertain. V dropped 2 bases and J dropped 3 bases, with 9 bases sitting between them. The V gene's germline CDR1 is SGHKS and CDR2 YYEKEE (reference sequence). The CDR3 has 14 amino acids. CDR3 bases: TGTGCCAGCAGCTTATCCGGTCTCAATCAGCCCCAGCATTTT. This codes for CASSLSGLNQPQHF.

The V gene is TRBV5-1, the J gene TRBJ1-4; D is undetermined. CDR3 length: 14 residues. The germline V gene encodes CDR1 SGHRS and CDR2 YFSETQ. V lost 0 bases and J 2 bases, leaving 5 bases between the germline ends. CDR3 sequence (DNA): TGCGCCAGCAGCTTGGGGCAGACTAATGAAAAACTGTTTTTT. It yields the protein CASSLGQTNEKLFF.

The CDR3, as DNA: TGTGCCAGCTCACCACTCGGGTCCCTATACGAGCAGTACTTC. Translating gives CASSPLGSLYEQYF. The chain uses TRBV18 and TRBJ2-7; D call uncertain. V lost 1 base, J lost 4 bases, and 11 bases lay in between. Per the germline V gene, CDR1 is KGHSH and CDR2 is LQKENI. The CDR3 spans 14 residues.

This chain joins TRBV5-1 and TRBJ1-5; no firm D call. The CDR3 is made up of 15 amino acids. In germline, CDR1 is SGHRS, CDR2 YFSETQ. V dropped 0 bases and J dropped 2 bases, with 9 bases sitting between them. Here the CDR3 DNA reads TGCGCCAGCAGCTTGGACGGAGTCGGCAATCAGCCCCAGCATTTT. Protein: CASSLDGVGNQPQHF. The entire variable domain, with the rest obtained from reference TRBV5-1 and TRBJ1-5, is as follows: KAGVTQTPRYLIKTRGQQVTLSCSPISGHRSVSWYQQTPGQGLQFLFEYFSETQRNKGNFPGRFSGRQFSNSRSEMNVSTLELGDSALYLCASSLDGVGNQPQHFGDGTRLSIL.

V gene TRBV6-5 combines with J gene TRBJ2-7, with 8 nucleotides matching TRBD2. CDR3 length: 14 amino acids. The germline gives CDR1 MNHEY, CDR2 SVGAGI. V gave up 7 bases and J gave up 4 bases; unmatched junction bases: 9. The CDR3 nucleotides are TGTGCCAGCACCCTATTAGCGGGAAGTTACGAGCAGTACTTC. As protein: CASTLLAGSYEQYF.

V gene TRBV14 combines with J gene TRBJ2-1; TRBD2 aligns across 9 bases. The ends lost 0 bases at V and 4 bases at J; junction bases unmatched: 7. The CDR3 totals 17 residues. CDR1 and CDR2 (germline): SGHDN, FVKESK. The chain's CDR3 is CASSQDLGSGRYNEQFF. CDR3 bases: TGTGCCAGCAGCCAAGATCTTGGTAGCGGGAGATACAATGAGCAGTTCTTC.

The V gene is TRBV27, the J gene TRBJ1-5; D not certain. CDR1 MNHEY and CDR2 SMNVEV come from the germline V gene (reference sequence). The CDR3 runs 15 residues. Deletions cut 0 bases from V and 0 bases from J, with 6 bases between. In DNA, the CDR3 is TGTGCCAGCAGTTTATCAGGAGTTAGCAATCAGCCCCAGCATTTT. Amino acids: CASSLSGVSNQPQHF.

The genes are TRBV19 and TRBJ1-5; 8 bases match TRBD1. Germline V lookup: CDR1 LNHDA, CDR2 SQIVND (reference sequence). V was pared by 2 bases and J by 5 bases, with 5 bases of the junction left unmatched. The CDR3 spans 15 residues. CDR3 sequence reads: CASSIRGQAHQPQHF. The CDR3 DNA reads as TGTGCCAGTAGTATAAGGGGACAGGCGCATCAGCCCCAGCATTTT.

The sample holds a few counts of this clone. The chain carries TRBV7-3 and TRBJ1-1, with 8 bases aligning to TRBD1. CDR1 SGHTA and CDR2 FQGTGA come from the germline V gene. The CDR3 runs 14 residues. Trimming took 0 bases from V and 4 from J; bases not matched to a gene: 1. The CDR3 bases are TGTGCCAGCAGCTTAACCACAGGGGGCACTGAAGCTTTCTTT. Translation gives CASSLTTGGTEAFF.

CDR3 sequence reads: CASSALQGAGGNQPQHF. Here the CDR3 DNA reads TGTGCCAGCAGTGCCCTACAGGGGGCTGGAGGCAATCAGCCCCAGCATTTT. The chain combines TRBV6-1 with TRBJ1-5, with 9 bases identical to TRBD1. The J segment lost 2 bases and the V segment lost 4 bases, leaving 9 bases of the junction unmatched. The CDR3 length is 17 residues. The germline V gene encodes CDR1 MNHNS and CDR2 SASEGT.

The chain is built from TRBV27 and TRBJ1-2; D call uncertain. The V end was cut by 6 bases, the J end by 2 bases, with 13 bases between. CDR3 length equals 14 residues. Germline lookup yields CDR1 MNHEY and CDR2 SMNVEV (reference sequence). The CDR3 bases are TGTGCCAGCAGCGAAGGTCGCGGGAACTATGGCTACACCTTC. Encoded protein: CASSEGRGNYGYTF.

This chain links TRBV11-2 with TRBJ1-3, with D unclear. The CDR3 length is 14 residues. V lost 6 bases and J lost 0, with 9 bases in between. Germline lookup yields CDR1 SGHAT and CDR2 FQNNGV. CDR3 sequence (DNA): TGTGCCAGCAGTCCGGGGAGCTCTGGAAACACCATATATTTT. It codes for CASSPGSSGNTIYF.

This clone turned up a few times. The chain is built from TRBV7-9 and TRBJ2-7; TRBD2 aligns across 7 bases. Trimming removed 4 bases from V and 2 bases from J; junction bases left unmatched: 2. Germline values: CDR1 SEHNR, CDR2 FQNEAQ (reference sequence). This CDR3 contains 13 residues. The CDR3 sequence is CASSSGGTYEQYF. As DNA, the CDR3 is TGTGCCAGCAGCTCCGGGGGGACCTACGAGCAGTACTTC.

This clone was observed a few times. The chain combines TRBV7-3 with TRBJ2-3, with a possible D match to TRBD2 (5 bases). The CDR3 spans 13 residues. Germline lookup yields CDR1 SGHTA and CDR2 FQGTGA. The V end lost 1 base, the J end lost 5 bases, and 7 bases lay between the germline ends. The CDR3 sequence is CASSLREKDTQYF. Here the CDR3 DNA reads TGTGCCAGCAGCTTAAGGGAGAAAGATACGCAGTATTTT.

This chain uses TRBV7-2 with TRBJ1-2; 9 nucleotides agree with TRBD1. Germline V gene lookup returns CDR1 SGHTA and CDR2 FQGNSA. The V and J ends lost 5 bases and 5 bases, in that order; junction bases with no gene match: 9. The CDR3 runs to 15 residues. The DNA of the CDR3 is TGTGCCAGCAGCAGATCCGGGACAGGGCGGTATGGCTACACCTTC. It encodes CASSRSGTGRYGYTF.

This clone appeared a few times. V gene TRBV2 combines with J gene TRBJ2-7; D is perhaps TRBD2 (6 bases). Germline V gene data show CDR1 as SNHLY and CDR2 as FYNNEI. The CDR3 runs to 13 residues. V was clipped by 7 bases and J by 4 bases, with 14 bases between them. The CDR3 coding sequence is TGTGCCAGCAAAGGGGACTTCAGTTACGAGCAGTACTTC. Amino acids: CASKGDFSYEQYF. Full variable domain (rest looked up from reference TRBV2 and TRBJ2-7): EPEVTQTPSHQVTQMGQEVILRCVPISNHLYFYWYRQILGQKVEFLVSFYNNEISEKSEIFDDQFSVERPDGSNFTLKIRSTKLEDSAMYFCASKGDFSYEQYFGPGTRLTVT.

The chain's CDR3 is CASSQVAVETQYF. The CDR3 DNA sequence: TGTGCCAGCAGCCAGGTGGCCGTGGAGACCCAGTACTTC. This chain connects TRBV28 to TRBJ2-5; D remains unclear. Germline V gives CDR1 MDHEN, CDR2 SYDVKM. The V and J ends lost 6 bases and 5 bases respectively, with 13 bases between them. The CDR3 covers 13 residues.

Sample share makes this clone medium-sized (0.01 to 0.1%). The chain carries TRBV20-1 and TRBJ2-4; no definite D call. Trimming removed 0 bases at V and 9 bases at J, with 6 bases between. CDR3 length: 11 amino acids. CDR1 DFQATT and CDR2 SNEGSKA come from the germline V gene (reference sequence). CDR3 in amino acids: CSARDLLIQYF. CDR3 coding DNA: TGCAGTGCTAGAGATCTTCTCATTCAGTACTTC.

The gene calls are TRBV2 and TRBJ1-1, with a tentative D call TRBD1 (6 bases). Germline V CDR1 and CDR2: SNHLY, FYNNEI. The CDR3 extends over 13 amino acids. Trimming took 10 bases from V and 0 from J, leaving 12 bases between them. The CDR3 coding sequence is TGTGCCACACTCAGGGGCATGAACACTGAAGCTTTCTTT. It specifies CATLRGMNTEAFF.